The clone carrying this T cell receptor beta chain occurred once. This record comes from a study of siplizumab effects on memory and regulatory T cells. The repertoire was sequenced with immunoSEQ multiplex PCR; TCRdb's copy has only in-frame clones and lacks some. This sample has more than 85,000 clones; about 93% occur once, and the top ten carry around 0.32%. The V segment lost 4 bases and the J segment 3 bases; nucleotides outside the gene matches: 10. CDR1 and CDR2 from the germline V gene are SGHTA and FQGTGA. The CDR3 has 17 residues. This TCR derives from a human donor in good health. Sequenced sample: CD4+ T cells sorted from blood. This chain joins TRBV7-3 and TRBJ2-1, with 9 positions matching TRBD2. The CDR3 DNA sequence: TGTGCCAGCAGCTCAAGACTAGCGGTAAGGAACTACAATGAGCAGTTCTTC. Its translation: CASSSRLAVRNYNEQFF. Supplemented by reference TRBV7-3 and TRBJ2-1, the full variable domain reads GAGVSQTPSNKVTEKGKYVELRCDPISGHTALYWYRQSLGQGPEFLIYFQGTGAADDSGLPNDRFFAVRPEGSVSTLKIQRTERGDSAVYLCASSSRLAVRNYNEQFFGPGTRLTVL.